Presented here are 21 T cell receptor beta chains from one specimen sequenced in a study of T cell responses to AZD1222 COVID-19 vaccine. The table came from immunoSEQ multiplex PCR; TCRdb's copy has only in-frame clones and leaves some out. The table lists 100,000 to 150,000 clones, over 70% of them singletons. The sample here was peripheral blood, taken on day 0 of AZD1222 vaccination. The receptor set was obtained from an adult in good health.

The chain has TRBV7-2 and TRBJ2-2; no clear D. V lost 0 bases and J 0 bases, leaving 2 bases between the germline ends. The germline V gene has CDR1 SGHTA and CDR2 FQGNSA. This CDR3 is 14 amino acids long. CDR3 nucleotide sequence: TGTGCCAGCAGCTTAGCCGCGAACACCGGGGAGCTGTTTTTT. It codes for CASSLAANTGELFF.

The chain combines TRBV5-8 with TRBJ1-3; 7 nucleotides line up with TRBD1. The V gene's germline CDR1 is SGHTS and CDR2 YDEGEE. V trimming: 4 bases; J trimming: 3 bases; junction bases outside the gene matches: 1. The CDR3 consists of 13 residues. Here the CDR3 DNA reads TGTGCCAGCAGCCGGGACAGTGGAAACACCATATATTTT. It yields the protein CASSRDSGNTIYF.

The V call is TRBV19, the J call TRBJ2-1; 9 positions match TRBD1. Germline V gene data show CDR1 as LNHDA and CDR2 as SQIVND (reference sequence). The CDR3 loop spans 14 amino acids. The trim removed 6 bases at V and 8 bases at J, leaving 8 bases unmatched. The CDR3 DNA follows: TGTGCCAGTAGGCCGGGACAGGGATTCTATGAGCAGTTCTTC. Amino acids: CASRPGQGFYEQFF.

The rearrangement links TRBV7-9 to TRBJ1-4; D is perhaps TRBD1 (6 bases). Germline V CDR1 and CDR2: SEHNR, FQNEAQ (reference sequence). Trimming took 4 bases from V and 10 from J, leaving 16 bases between them. The CDR3 spans 14 residues. In DNA, the CDR3 is TGTGCCAGCAGCTCTGGACAGTACACAGGAAAACTGTTTTTT. Translating it yields CASSSGQYTGKLFF.

This rearrangement joins TRBV2 to TRBJ2-2, with D unresolved. Between the trimmed V and J ends, which lost 1 base and 1 base, there was a span of 1 base. The CDR3 has 13 residues. Germline V CDR1 and CDR2: SNHLY, FYNNEI. The CDR3, as DNA: TGTGCCAGCAGTGAAGAGAACACCGGGGAGCTGTTTTTT. Translation: CASSEENTGELFF.

The gene calls are TRBV18 and TRBJ1-3, with D tentatively TRBD1 (6 bases). Germline lookup yields CDR1 KGHSH and CDR2 LQKENI. The CDR3 has 16 residues. With 3 bases removed from V and 4 bases from J, the gap between germline ends came to 16 bases. The CDR3 loop is CASSPDSSGRGNTIYF. The CDR3 coding sequence is TGTGCCAGCTCACCGGACAGCTCCGGGCGGGGAAACACCATATATTTT.

This rearrangement joins TRBV27 to TRBJ2-1; D is perhaps TRBD2 (6 bases). V lost 7 bases and J 0 bases, leaving 16 bases between the germline ends. The germline gives CDR1 MNHEY, CDR2 SMNVEV (reference sequence). The CDR3 covers 16 residues. CDR3 loop: CASTDRAGSSYNEQFF. As DNA, the CDR3 is TGTGCCAGCACCGATAGGGCGGGGAGCTCCTACAATGAGCAGTTCTTC.

The chain recombines TRBV7-3 with TRBJ2-7; D gene uncertain. V lost 4 bases, J lost 2 bases, and 9 bases lay in between. Germline-derived CDR1 and CDR2 are SGHTA and FQGTGA. The CDR3 is 13 residues long. The CDR3 loop is CASSSGPTYEQYF. The CDR3 DNA is TGTGCCAGCAGCTCCGGACCTACCTACGAGCAGTACTTC.

The chain links TRBV4-2 to TRBJ2-3, with 7 bases matching TRBD2. From germline, CDR1 is LGHNA and CDR2 YNFKEQ. CDR3 length: 15 amino acids. V was clipped by 0 bases and J by 7 bases; unmatched bases: 7. The chain's CDR3 is CASSQELREWNTQYF. CDR3 nucleotide sequence: TGTGCCAGCAGCCAAGAATTGCGGGAGTGGAATACGCAGTATTTT.

The chain is built from TRBV29-1 and TRBJ1-3, with 11 nucleotides matching TRBD1. The CDR3 contains 16 residues. The germline V gene has CDR1 SQVTM and CDR2 ANQGSEA. The trim removed 4 bases at V and 1 base at J, leaving 6 bases unmatched. The CDR3 protein is CSVGSGTGGSGNTIYF. CDR3 sequence (DNA): TGCAGCGTTGGGAGCGGGACAGGGGGTTCTGGAAACACCATATATTTT. The full variable domain, completed using reference TRBV29-1 and TRBJ1-3, is SAVISQKPSRDICQRGTSLTIQCQVDSQVTMMFWYRQQPGQSLTLIATANQGSEATYESGFVIDKFPISRPNLTFSTLTVSNMSPEDSSIYLCSVGSGTGGSGNTIYFGEGSWLTVV.

V and J are TRBV19 and TRBJ1-2; unclear D gene. Germline CDR1 is LNHDA and CDR2 is SQIVND (reference sequence). Trimming left V 5 bases short and J 2 bases short, with 6 bases between. This CDR3 comprises 12 residues. The DNA for the CDR3 is TGTGCCAGTAGTCGCGGGAACTATGGCTACACCTTC. This encodes CASSRGNYGYTF.

This chain joins TRBV28 and TRBJ2-3, with unresolved D. Per germline, CDR1 MDHEN and CDR2 SYDVKM. The CDR3 totals 16 residues. Trimming removed 1 base from V and 0 bases from J, with 11 bases in between. This CDR3 is CASSLLSGLSTDTQYF. In DNA form, the CDR3 reads TGTGCCAGCAGTTTATTATCAGGCTTGAGCACAGATACGCAGTATTTT.

In this sample, this clone turned up once. This chain connects TRBV27 to TRBJ1-1, with 7 bases fitting TRBD1. This CDR3 contains 14 residues. Trimming removed 6 bases from V and 6 bases from J; junction bases left unmatched: 10. Germline CDR1 and CDR2: MNHEY and SMNVEV (reference sequence). The CDR3 coding sequence is TGTGCCAGCAGAAGACAGGGATATTCGGCTGAAGCTTTCTTT. Its translation: CASRRQGYSAEAFF.

In DNA form, the CDR3 reads TGCGCCAGCAGCCAAGCCCCGACTAGCGGGGGGGCCGGGTCCTACAATGAGCAGTTCTTC. This gives the protein CASSQAPTSGGAGSYNEQFF. This sequence joins TRBV4-1 and TRBJ2-1, with 14 bases fitting TRBD2. The V gene's germline CDR1 is MGHRA and CDR2 YSYEKL. The CDR3 sequence is 20 residues long. V shed 1 base, J shed 1 base, and the junction held 9 bases outside the gene matches.

V and J are TRBV24-1 and TRBJ1-4; the D gene is possibly TRBD1 (6 bases). Trimming removed 4 bases from V and 8 bases from J, with 13 bases in between. This CDR3 spans 14 amino acids. Germline V lookup: CDR1 KGHDR, CDR2 SFDVKD. The CDR3 nucleotides are TGTGCCACCAGTGAGCGAACAGGGAACGAAAAACTGTTTTTT. It translates to CATSERTGNEKLFF.

The CDR3 nucleotides read TGTGCCAGCAGCCTGACAGGGTCCGACACTGAAGCTTTCTTT. It translates to CASSLTGSDTEAFF. V gene TRBV5-8 combines with J gene TRBJ1-1; the match to TRBD1 covers 7 bases. This CDR3 contains 14 residues. CDR1 SGHTS and CDR2 YDEGEE come from the germline V gene. Trimming took 4 bases from V and 3 from J; bases not matched to a gene: 6.

This clone appeared a few times. The V and J genes are TRBV28 and TRBJ1-6; D gene uncertain. This CDR3 comprises 15 residues. Germline CDR1 is MDHEN and CDR2 is SYDVKM. Trimming cost V 5 bases and J 10 bases, with 18 bases left between them. The CDR3 coding sequence is TGTGCCAGCAGTCCTTCCGAGGGCGAGGGATCACCCCTCCACTTT. Its translation: CASSPSEGEGSPLHF.

CDR3: CASSSQQGQQYF. Written as DNA, the CDR3 is TGTGCCAGCAGTTCTCAGCAGGGTCAGCAGTACTTC. V is TRBV2 and J is TRBJ2-7; TRBD1 is a possible D gene (5 bases). CDR3 length: 12 residues. Germline V gene data show CDR1 as SNHLY and CDR2 as FYNNEI. V lost 5 bases to trimming and J lost 8 bases, with 13 bases between them. The full variable domain, with the rest looked up from reference TRBV2 and TRBJ2-7, is EPEVTQTPSHQVTQMGQEVILRCVPISNHLYFYWYRQILGQKVEFLVSFYNNEISEKSEIFDDQFSVERPDGSNFTLKIRSTKLEDSAMYFCASSSQQGQQYFGPGTRLTVT.

The chain joins TRBV4-3 to TRBJ2-2; possible D gene TRBD1, 5 bases. V lost 1 base, J lost 5 bases, and 14 bases lay in between. The CDR3 extends over 16 amino acids. Germline values: CDR1 LGHNA, CDR2 YSLEER. DNA of the CDR3: TGCGCCAGCAGCCAAGGAACAGGCGATAGGACCGGGGAGCTGTTTTTT. Its translation: CASSQGTGDRTGELFF.

The rearrangement links TRBV30 to TRBJ2-5, with 8 bases fitting TRBD2. The CDR3 length is 12 residues. The germline V gene has CDR1 GTSNPN and CDR2 SVGIG (reference sequence). This CDR3 is CVGRGGGETQYF. CDR3 bases: TGTGTGGGACGGGGGGGTGGAGAGACCCAGTACTTC.

The V call is TRBV19, the J call TRBJ2-5; D perhaps matches TRBD1 (5 bases). The CDR3 runs 15 residues. V was shortened by 5 bases and J by 4 bases, with 17 bases between the two germline ends. CDR1 is LNHDA, CDR2 SQIVND, per germline (reference sequence). The CDR3: CASSDAQGWGETQYF. The CDR3 DNA sequence: TGTGCCAGTAGTGACGCTCAGGGATGGGGAGAGACCCAGTACTTC.